This T cell receptor (beta chain) comes out of a study of a mutant IDH1 vaccine in newly diagnosed glioma. Worth noting for this clone: Its target is not known.

The time point denotes: week 23, last vaccination. A single vaccine dose contained 300 ug of mutant IDH1 20-mer peptide, and topical imiquimod was used with it. Assay used: immunoSEQ multiplex PCR; TCRdb lists only in-frame clones, some missing. The sample holds approximately 50,000 clones, about 89% seen once. The specimen comprised PBMCs, sampled from a glioma patient whose treatment included an IDH1 peptide vaccine. This receptor was obtained from a man aged 35-49 years with glioma.

CDR3 in DNA: TGTGCCAGCAGCTTGGAAGTCTTGACTGAAGCTTTCTTT. This codes for CASSLEVLTEAFF. The gene calls are TRBV5-5 and TRBJ1-1; D is uncertain. The CDR3 has 13 amino acids. CDR1 SGHKS and CDR2 YYEKEE come from the germline V gene (reference sequence). V was trimmed by 0 bases and J by 5 bases, leaving 8 bases between them.